The 28 T cell receptor beta chains reported below all come from one sample, sequenced in a study of multiple sclerosis patients with progressive multifocal leukoencephalopathy. Time point noted: about 13 months of natalizumab therapy. TCRdb keeps only in-frame clones here, not all; method: immunoSEQ multiplex PCR. Of under 30,000 clones listed, approximately 89% are singletons. The source material was PBMCs, sampled from a patient treated with natalizumab. Source of these receptors: a man younger than 40 with multiple sclerosis.

This clone was picked up one time. This chain joins TRBV5-8 and TRBJ1-1, with D perhaps matching TRBD1 (5 bases). From germline, CDR1 is SGHTS and CDR2 YDEGEE. V was cut by 1 base and J by 4 bases, with 8 bases left in between. The CDR3 covers 13 residues. The DNA of the CDR3 is TGTGCCAGCAGCTTGAACGGGGCCACTGAAGCTTTCTTT. Protein: CASSLNGATEAFF. Based on the CDR3 plus reference TRBV5-8 and TRBJ1-1, the full variable domain is EAGVTQSPTHLIKTRGQQATLRCSPISGHTSVYWYQQALGLGLQFLLWYDEGEERNRGNFPPRFSGRQFPNYSSELNVNALELEDSALYLCASSLNGATEAFFGQGTRLTVV.

The chain has TRBV5-1 and TRBJ2-4; 9 bases map to TRBD2. V was clipped by 3 bases and J by 1 base; unmatched bases: 5. Germline V gene sequence: CDR1 SGHRS, CDR2 YFSETQ. CDR3 length: 16 amino acids. Here the CDR3 DNA reads TGCGCCAGCAGCTCTAGCGGGATTGGTGCCAAAAACATTCAGTACTTC. Translating gives CASSSSGIGAKNIQYF. Drawing the rest from reference TRBV5-1 and TRBJ2-4, the complete variable domain is KAGVTQTPRYLIKTRGQQVTLSCSPISGHRSVSWYQQTPGQGLQFLFEYFSETQRNKGNFPGRFSGRQFSNSRSEMNVSTLELGDSALYLCASSSSGIGAKNIQYFGAGTRLSVL.

The chain links TRBV6-1 to TRBJ1-5; D might be TRBD1 (6 bases). The CDR3 spans 14 residues. The V gene lost 6 bases and the J gene lost 4 bases, with 13 bases spanning the gap. Germline CDR1 reads MNHNS; CDR2 reads SASEGT. CDR3 bases: TGTGCCAGCAGCCTACAGGGAGAAAATCAGCCCCAGCATTTT. Translated, it gives CASSLQGENQPQHF.

The chain couples TRBV5-1 to TRBJ2-2; no clear D. The V end lost 6 bases, the J end lost 0 bases, and 6 bases lay between the germline ends. Germline-derived CDR1 and CDR2 are SGHRS and YFSETQ. The CDR3 has 13 residues. The CDR3 loop is CASTNTNTGELFF. CDR3 nucleotides: TGCGCCAGCACCAACACGAACACCGGGGAGCTGTTTTTT.

The chain carries TRBV30 and TRBJ2-3; no firm D call. From germline, CDR1 is GTSNPN and CDR2 SVGIG (reference sequence). The CDR3 extends over 15 amino acids. Trimming shortened V by 2 bases and J by 0 bases, and 12 bases separated the two germline ends. This CDR3 is CAWSRLPLSTDTQYF. CDR3 nucleotide sequence: TGTGCCTGGAGTAGGCTACCACTGAGCACAGATACGCAGTATTTT.

This clone was observed once. This chain joins TRBV19 and TRBJ2-1; 8 bases map to TRBD1. Germline CDR1 reads LNHDA; CDR2 reads SQIVND (reference sequence). The trim removed 3 bases at V and 6 bases at J, leaving 7 bases unmatched. This CDR3 comprises 15 residues. Written as DNA, the CDR3 is TGTGCCAGTAGTATGGTAGGGGGACAGGTCAATGAGCAGTTCTTC. Its translation: CASSMVGGQVNEQFF.

The chain combines TRBV6-5 with TRBJ2-3; 8 nucleotides align to TRBD2. Germline V CDR1 and CDR2: MNHEY, SVGAGI. CDR3 length: 14 residues. The J segment lost 2 bases and the V segment lost 5 bases, leaving 3 bases of the junction unmatched. In DNA, the CDR3 is TGTGCCAGCAGTGGTAGCGGGAACACAGATACGCAGTATTTT. Its translation is CASSGSGNTDTQYF.

This rearrangement joins TRBV7-9 to TRBJ1-2, with 7 bases fitting TRBD1. The ends lost 4 bases at V and 5 bases at J; junction bases unmatched: 13. The CDR3 is made up of 16 amino acids. The germline CDR1 and CDR2 sequences are SEHNR and FQNEAQ (reference sequence). The CDR3 DNA is TGTGCCAGCAGCTCCTCCCCGAACCCGACAGGGTATGGCTACACCTTC. It codes for CASSSSPNPTGYGYTF.

The rearrangement links TRBV19 to TRBJ2-5; TRBD2 matches 7 bases. Germline V CDR1 and CDR2: LNHDA, SQIVND (reference sequence). The CDR3 is 16 residues long. Trimming at V came to 7 bases and at J to 4 bases, leaving 15 bases not matched to a gene. Here the CDR3 reads CASTLGLAVATETQYF. In nucleotides, the CDR3 is TGTGCCAGTACCCTCGGGCTAGCGGTGGCAACAGAGACCCAGTACTTC.

The rearrangement links TRBV14 to TRBJ2-3; 8 nucleotides agree with TRBD2. This CDR3 is 17 amino acids long. V shed 2 bases, J shed 2 bases, and the junction held 9 bases outside the gene matches. Germline CDR1 and CDR2: SGHDN and FVKESK. In DNA, the CDR3 is TGTGCCAGCAGCCAATCTATTAGCGGGACTTACACAGATACGCAGTATTTT. Protein sequence: CASSQSISGTYTDTQYF.

This clone has only a few counts. The chain combines TRBV7-9 with TRBJ1-4, with D unresolved. The germline gives CDR1 SEHNR, CDR2 FQNEAQ (reference sequence). The CDR3 is 10 residues long. V was trimmed by 11 bases and J by 5 bases, leaving 6 bases between them. This CDR3 is CAVSNEKLFF. For the CDR3, the DNA is TGTGCCGTCTCGAATGAAAAACTGTTTTTT.

The chain joins TRBV18 to TRBJ1-5, with D unclear. V shed 6 bases and J shed 1 base, with 13 bases lying between them. CDR3 length equals 15 residues. The V gene's germline CDR1 is KGHSH and CDR2 LQKENI. The CDR3 protein is CASSSQHSSNQPQHF. The CDR3 nucleotides read TGTGCCAGCTCCTCCCAGCACTCGAGCAATCAGCCCCAGCATTTT.

The chain employs TRBV11-2 and TRBJ2-1; tentatively, D is TRBD2 (5 bases). The CDR3 is 15 amino acids. The germline CDR1 and CDR2 sequences are SGHAT and FQNNGV. Trimming cost V 5 bases and J 4 bases, with 15 bases left between them. CDR3: CASSPTADYYNEQFF. The CDR3 bases are TGTGCCAGCAGCCCAACGGCCGACTATTACAATGAGCAGTTCTTC. Full variable domain (outside the CDR3, taken from reference TRBV11-2 and TRBJ2-1): EAGVAQSPRYKIIEKRQSVAFWCNPISGHATLYWYQQILGQGPKLLIQFQNNGVVDDSQLPKDRFSAERLKGVDSTLKIQPAKLEDSAVYLCASSPTADYYNEQFFGPGTRLTVL.

CDR3 residues: CASGFLGRLDGGQETQYF. The CDR3 bases are TGTGCTAGTGGTTTCCTCGGTCGACTAGACGGGGGTCAAGAGACCCAGTACTTC. The V call is TRBV12-5, the J call TRBJ2-5; D possibly corresponds to TRBD2 (6 bases). The ends were cut back, 3 bases at V and 2 bases at J, with 22 bases in the middle. The CDR3 covers 18 residues. CDR1 is LGHNT, CDR2 FRNRAP, per germline.

The V and J genes are TRBV19 and TRBJ2-1, with D tentatively TRBD1 or TRBD2 (6 bases each). The CDR3 is made up of 17 amino acids. CDR1 and CDR2 from the germline V gene are LNHDA and SQIVND (reference sequence). V was clipped by 6 bases and J by 4 bases, with 22 bases between them. The CDR3 protein is CASSPARGAGSYNEQFF. The CDR3 coding sequence is TGTGCCAGTAGCCCGGCGAGGGGGGCGGGTTCTTACAATGAGCAGTTCTTC.

Turning to this clone: Germline and junction disagree at one end, which may indicate a read error. At the DNA level, this CDR3 is encoded by other sequences in the same sample as well. The J gene is TRBJ1-3, the V gene TRBV12-5; a possible D gene is TRBD1 (5 bases). Germline V gene sequence: CDR1 LGHNT, CDR2 FRNRAP. The CDR3 has 12 residues. CDR3 residues: CASGLVGPLGVF. CDR3 nucleotides: TGTGCTAGTGGTTTGGTCGGGCCCCTGGGGGTATTT. Looking up the rest from reference TRBV12-5 and TRBJ1-3 gives the full variable domain: DARVTQTPRHKVTEMGQEVTMRCQPILGHNTVFWYRQTMMQGLELLAYFRNRAPLDDSGMPKDRFSAEMPDATLATLKIQPSEPRDSAVYFCASGLVGPLGVFGEGSWLTVV.

This clone was recorded only once. This rearrangement joins TRBV5-1 to TRBJ1-2; 8 bases match TRBD1. The V and J ends lost 2 bases and 8 bases, in that order; junction bases with no gene match: 8. CDR3 length: 14 residues. CDR1 and CDR2 (germline): SGHRS, YFSETQ. The CDR3 loop is CASSFQGQARGYTF. DNA for the CDR3: TGCGCCAGCAGCTTCCAGGGACAGGCTCGGGGCTACACCTTC.

CDR3 region: CASSQDPGGTDTQYF. The CDR3 nucleotides read TGCGCCAGCAGCCAAGATCCGGGGGGCACAGATACGCAGTATTTT. The rearrangement joins TRBV4-1 to TRBJ2-3; the D gene is possibly TRBD2 (6 bases). Germline assignment: CDR1 MGHRA and CDR2 YSYEKL. This CDR3 spans 15 amino acids. Trimming left V 0 bases short and J 1 base short, with 8 bases between.

The J gene is TRBJ1-5, the V gene TRBV10-3, with unresolved D. CDR1 is ENHRY and CDR2 is SYGVKD in the germline V gene. The V gene lost 5 bases and the J gene lost 0 bases, with 8 bases spanning the gap. This CDR3 contains 14 residues. CDR3 sequence reads: CAISKPPSNQPQHF. The CDR3 coding sequence is TGTGCCATCAGTAAACCACCTAGCAATCAGCCCCAGCATTTT.

The rearrangement links TRBV15 to TRBJ1-4; 8 nucleotides match TRBD1. The V and J ends lost 0 bases and 6 bases, in that order; junction bases with no gene match: 6. Germline CDR1 and CDR2: LNHNV and YYDKDF (reference sequence). The CDR3 runs 16 residues. In DNA form, the CDR3 reads TGTGCCACCAGCAGAGATGATCGACAGGGGTATGAAAAACTGTTTTTT. Protein: CATSRDDRQGYEKLFF.

A single count supports this clone. This sequence joins TRBV4-3 and TRBJ1-1; tentative D call: TRBD1 (5 bases). The CDR3 extends over 15 amino acids. The V end lost 1 base, the J end lost 4 bases, and 13 bases lay between the germline ends. The germline CDR1 and CDR2 sequences are LGHNA and YSLEER. In DNA form, the CDR3 reads TGCGCCAGCAGCCAAGCCCGTCAGGGATTCACTGAAGCTTTCTTT. Its protein is CASSQARQGFTEAFF.

The chain couples TRBV5-4 to TRBJ2-5; perhaps TRBD2 as D (5 bases). In germline, CDR1 is SGHNT, CDR2 YYREEE (reference sequence). V dropped 7 bases and J dropped 5 bases, with 12 bases sitting between them. There are 12 residues in the CDR3. The CDR3 here is CASGMGGETQYF. The CDR3 region has the DNA TGTGCCAGCGGAATGGGCGGGGAGACCCAGTACTTC. Drawing the rest from reference TRBV5-4 and TRBJ2-5, the complete variable domain is ETGVTQSPTHLIKTRGQQVTLRCSSQSGHNTVSWYQQALGQGPQFIFQYYREEENGRGNFPPRFSGLQFPNYSSELNVNALELDDSALYLCASGMGGETQYFGPGTRLLVL.

The rearrangement uses TRBV9 and TRBJ2-7; 7 nucleotides agree with TRBD2. The CDR3 covers 14 residues. After removal of 1 base from V and 4 bases from J, the junction contained 5 bases not matched to a gene. Germline V gives CDR1 SGDLS, CDR2 YYNGEE. The CDR3 coding sequence is TGTGCCAGCAGCGTATCTCTCGGGGGGTACGAGCAGTACTTC. This encodes CASSVSLGGYEQYF.

This chain links TRBV7-3 with TRBJ2-1; D not certain. The CDR3 is 13 amino acids. Trimming removed 5 bases at V and 5 bases at J, with 10 bases between. The V gene's germline CDR1 is SGHTA and CDR2 FQGTGA. The CDR3 loop reads CASSPGSHNEQFF. The DNA for the CDR3 is TGTGCCAGCAGCCCCGGAAGTCACAATGAGCAGTTCTTC.

This clone was recorded a few times. The V and J genes are TRBV14 and TRBJ1-1; 8 bases line up with TRBD1. This CDR3 is 14 amino acids long. Germline CDR1 SGHDN, CDR2 FVKESK. V was clipped by 5 bases and J by 4 bases; unmatched bases: 6. This chain's CDR3 is CASSGRGLSTEAFF. The CDR3 region has the DNA TGTGCCAGCAGCGGCAGGGGGCTCAGCACTGAAGCTTTCTTT.

The rearrangement links TRBV18 to TRBJ2-7; weak D call: TRBD1 (6 bases). CDR1 KGHSH and CDR2 LQKENI come from the germline V gene. V was clipped by 4 bases and J by 2 bases, with 15 bases between them. The CDR3 is made up of 15 amino acids. The CDR3 spells CASSLTGTTTYEQYF. As DNA, the CDR3 is TGTGCCAGCTCACTAACCGGGACAACCACCTACGAGCAGTACTTC.

The V gene is TRBV19, the J gene TRBJ1-5, with D unclear. CDR3 size: 17 residues. CDR1 LNHDA and CDR2 SQIVND come from the germline V gene (reference sequence). Trimming cost V 3 bases and J 0 bases, with 15 bases left between them. The CDR3 is CASSIRPGLYSNQPQHF. The CDR3 region has the DNA TGTGCCAGTAGTATCCGGCCAGGCCTGTATAGCAATCAGCCCCAGCATTTT.

The chain is built from TRBV7-8 and TRBJ1-2; TRBD1 matches 8 bases. Trimming removed 1 base from V and 8 bases from J; junction bases left unmatched: 3. The germline CDR1 and CDR2 sequences are SGHVS and FQNEAQ. The CDR3 sequence is 13 residues long. DNA for the CDR3: TGTGCCAGCAGCTTAGGCCGGGACAGGGGCTACACCTTC. Translation: CASSLGRDRGYTF.